These 25 T cell receptor beta chains were all obtained from the same sample, sequenced in a study of blood T cells in healthy people across ages. Next came a second PCR, run for 7 to 11 cycles, which used a sample-barcoded 5' primer along with a J-beta primer mix. TCRdb itself ran the 5' RACE reads through MiXCR, one entry per CDR3 protein. The table lists hundreds of thousands of distinct CDR3 sequences, around 45% of them singletons. Sequencing used blood. These receptors were taken from a man of 80 years or more in good health.

This sequence joins TRBV5-1 and TRBJ2-4; TRBD2 matches at 9 bases. The CDR3 contains 14 residues. The trim removed 4 bases at V and 3 bases at J, leaving 2 bases unmatched. Germline lookup yields CDR1 SGHRS and CDR2 YFSETQ. CDR3 in DNA: TGCGCCAGCAGCAGGACTAGCGACAAAAACATTCAGTACTTC. It codes for CASSRTSDKNIQYF.

The V and J genes are TRBV9 and TRBJ2-7, with D possibly TRBD1 on 5 matching bases. The CDR3 spans 16 residues. The V gene lost 0 bases and the J gene lost 5 bases, with 18 bases spanning the gap. From germline, CDR1 is SGDLS and CDR2 YYNGEE. The CDR3 DNA reads as TGTGCCAGCAGCGTAGATGCCTGGGGCCTCCCGGACGAGCAGTACTTC. It is translated as CASSVDAWGLPDEQYF.

In its sample, this clonotype was seen a few times. The CDR3 DNA sequence: TGTGCCAGCAGCCCCTCCTCGAGGGGCAATGAGCAGTTCTTC. Its protein product is CASSPSSRGNEQFF. The rearrangement uses TRBV7-3 and TRBJ2-1; the D gene could be TRBD1 or TRBD2 (5 bases each). V lost 5 bases and J lost 6, with 14 bases in between. Germline V CDR1 and CDR2: SGHTA, FQGTGA. This CDR3 has 14 residues.

The chain is built from TRBV5-1 and TRBJ1-4; no clear D gene. CDR3 size: 15 residues. Germline V gene data show CDR1 as SGHRS and CDR2 as YFSETQ. The V end was cut by 0 bases, the J end by 5 bases, with 11 bases between. The CDR3 DNA reads TGCGCCAGCAGCTTGGGCACGGACTACAATGAAAAACTGTTTTTT. This codes for CASSLGTDYNEKLFF.

V is TRBV7-9 and J is TRBJ2-7; either TRBD1 or TRBD2 may supply D (5 bases each). The germline CDR1 and CDR2 sequences are SEHNR and FQNEAQ (reference sequence). Trimming pared 1 base from V and 0 bases from J, leaving 10 bases between. This CDR3 comprises 15 residues. The CDR3 region is CASSLGDPSSYEQYF. The CDR3 nucleotides are TGTGCCAGCAGCTTAGGGGACCCAAGCTCCTACGAGCAGTACTTC.

The CDR3 spells CASSTGTSGSETQYF. DNA of the CDR3: TGTGCCAGTAGTACCGGGACTAGCGGGAGTGAGACCCAGTACTTC. V gene TRBV19 combines with J gene TRBJ2-7; TRBD2 agrees at 14 bases. The DNA matches TRBJ2-5 better at its end, which makes the J call doubtful. This CDR3 has 15 residues. Germline CDR1 reads LNHDA; CDR2 reads SQIVND (reference sequence).

The chain is built from TRBV4-1 and TRBJ2-7; 9 bases fit TRBD1. Germline loops: CDR1 MGHRA, CDR2 YSYEKL. The CDR3 consists of 20 residues. Trimming removed 3 bases from V and 6 bases from J; junction bases left unmatched: 24. CDR3 region: CASSQGTGFASRVGAAEQYF. The CDR3 DNA reads TGCGCCAGCAGCCAGGGGACAGGGTTCGCTTCGAGGGTTGGAGCGGCCGAGCAGTACTTC.

Only a few counts were recorded for this clonotype. The chain joins TRBV6-6 to TRBJ2-7; 10 positions agree with TRBD1. The V segment lost 6 bases and the J segment 3 bases; nucleotides outside the gene matches: 11. This CDR3 has 16 amino acids. Germline V gives CDR1 MNHNY, CDR2 SVGAGI (reference sequence). The CDR3 coding sequence is TGTGCCAGCAGCGGTACAGCCGACAGGGGGCTCTACGAGCAGTACTTC. It codes for CASSGTADRGLYEQYF.

For this clonotype: Just one base apart from a much larger clone, this may be a read error. The chain recombines TRBV5-1 with TRBJ2-1; TRBD2 matches at 9 bases. There are 17 residues in the CDR3. Germline CDR1 reads SGHRS; CDR2 reads YFSETQ. The CDR3, as DNA: TGCGCCAGCAGCTTGGTATTAGCGGGAGACTCCCACAATGAGCAGTTCTTC. This sequence encodes CASSLVLAGDSHNEQFF.

J is TRBJ2-5 and V is TRBV20-1, with 15 nucleotides matching TRBD2. Germline lookup yields CDR1 DFQATT and CDR2 SNEGSKA (reference sequence). There are 18 residues in the CDR3. Trimming removed 3 bases from V and 0 bases from J; junction bases left unmatched: 8. CDR3 in amino acids: CSASPLGLAGGHQETQYF. The DNA for the CDR3 is TGCAGTGCTAGTCCTCTGGGACTAGCGGGAGGACACCAAGAGACCCAGTACTTC.

This clonotype was detected only a few times. The chain couples TRBV20-1 to TRBJ1-6, with D possibly matching TRBD1 (6 bases). Germline-derived CDR1 and CDR2 are DFQATT and SNEGSKA (reference sequence). This CDR3 contains 16 residues. V gave up 3 bases and J gave up 5 bases, with 17 bases separating them. The CDR3 here is CSASALGQSNNSPLHF. As DNA, the CDR3 is TGCAGTGCTAGTGCTCTCGGACAGTCCAATAATTCACCCCTCCACTTT.

The chain has TRBV20-1 and TRBJ1-2; D not certain. The CDR3 is 11 residues long. In germline, CDR1 is DFQATT, CDR2 SNEGSKA (reference sequence). V lost 3 bases and J 4 bases, leaving 6 bases between the germline ends. The CDR3 loop reads CSASQPYGYTF. In nucleotides, the CDR3 is TGCAGTGCTAGCCAGCCCTATGGCTACACCTTC.

The chain couples TRBV29-1 to TRBJ2-5, with D possibly being TRBD2 (5 bases). The CDR3 length is 15 residues. Germline V lookup: CDR1 SQVTM, CDR2 ANQGSEA. Deletions cut 0 bases from V and 1 base from J, with 12 bases between. The CDR3 reads CSVEDLRRSQETQYF. In DNA form, the CDR3 reads TGCAGCGTTGAAGACCTAAGGAGGTCCCAAGAGACCCAGTACTTC. Complete variable domain (other parts from reference TRBV29-1 and TRBJ2-5): SAVISQKPSRDICQRGTSLTIQCQVDSQVTMMFWYRQQPGQSLTLIATANQGSEATYESGFVIDKFPISRPNLTFSTLTVSNMSPEDSSIYLCSVEDLRRSQETQYFGPGTRLLVL.

The rearrangement uses TRBV9 and TRBJ2-6; 14 nucleotides agree with TRBD2. CDR1 is SGDLS and CDR2 is YYNGEE in the germline V gene. The CDR3 length is 18 residues. Trimming cost V 4 bases and J 1 base; bases outside gene matches: 4. The chain's CDR3 is CASSPRLAGGSGANVLTF. DNA of the CDR3: TGTGCCAGCAGCCCGAGACTAGCGGGAGGGTCTGGGGCCAACGTCCTGACTTTC.

Details on this clonotype: A much bigger clone sits one base away, suggesting this may be a read error. This chain joins TRBV5-1 and TRBJ1-2; perhaps TRBD1 as D (5 bases). The length of the CDR3 is 15 residues. Germline V CDR1 and CDR2: SGHRS, YFSETQ. The CDR3 coding sequence is TGCGCCAGCGGCTTGGCCCTGGAGGGGCGGGATGGCTACACCTTC. Translating gives CASGLALEGRDGYTF.

This sequence joins TRBV5-1 and TRBJ2-3; D may match TRBD1 or TRBD2 (5 bases each). Between the trimmed V and J ends, which lost 2 bases and 13 bases, there was a span of 11 bases. The CDR3 runs 11 residues. Germline V CDR1 and CDR2: SGHRS, YFSETQ. CDR3 sequence (DNA): TGCGCCAGCAGCTTCCGGGGCAGGGAGTATTTT. Translation: CASSFRGREYF.

The chain couples TRBV24-1 to TRBJ2-7, with a tentative D call TRBD1 (6 bases). With 5 bases removed from V and 3 bases from J, the gap between germline ends came to 19 bases. The germline V gene encodes CDR1 KGHDR and CDR2 SFDVKD. The CDR3 runs to 16 residues. CDR3 sequence: CATSGGLPDHLYEQYF. DNA of the CDR3: TGTGCCACCAGTGGGGGGCTTCCGGATCACCTCTACGAGCAGTACTTC.

The chain is built from TRBV7-2 and TRBJ2-1; TRBD2 is a possible D gene (7 bases). Germline CDR1 SGHTA, CDR2 FQGNSA. V lost 5 bases to trimming and J lost 3 bases, with 20 bases between them. CDR3 length: 17 residues. The CDR3 DNA follows: TGTGCCAGCAGCCAGCCATTAGGGGAGGGGGGCTACAATGAGCAGTTCTTC. This codes for CASSQPLGEGGYNEQFF.

This chain uses TRBV19 with TRBJ2-2; D possibly corresponds to TRBD2 (5 bases). CDR1 LNHDA and CDR2 SQIVND come from the germline V gene (reference sequence). This CDR3 spans 14 amino acids. The ends were cut back, 8 bases at V and 1 base at J, with 11 bases in the middle. The CDR3 region is CASSYEGNTGELFF. DNA for the CDR3: TGTGCCAGTTCGTATGAGGGGAACACCGGGGAGCTGTTTTTT.

In its sample, this clonotype ranks as medium-sized. The CDR3: CSVIAGDSYNEQFF. Here the CDR3 DNA reads TGCAGCGTGATAGCGGGGGACTCCTACAATGAGCAGTTCTTC. The rearrangement joins TRBV29-1 to TRBJ2-1; 9 positions match TRBD2. This CDR3 is 14 amino acids long. Germline-derived CDR1 and CDR2 are SQVTM and ANQGSEA. V gave up 6 bases and J gave up 0 bases; unmatched junction bases: 3.

This clonotype was counted a few times. This chain connects TRBV5-1 to TRBJ2-1, with TRBD2 as a possible D gene (6 bases). Deletions cut 0 bases from V and 0 bases from J, with 16 bases between. The CDR3 consists of 18 residues. CDR1 and CDR2 from the germline V gene are SGHRS and YFSETQ. CDR3: CASSLDVSGFSSYNEQFF. CDR3 coding DNA: TGCGCCAGCAGCTTGGACGTGAGCGGGTTCAGCTCCTACAATGAGCAGTTCTTC.

In its sample, this clonotype was seen a few times. This may be a read error, as it is one base from a much larger clone. J is TRBJ2-1 and V is TRBV29-1; 8 nucleotides line up with TRBD2. With 3 bases clipped from V and 10 bases from J, the junction kept 8 bases outside the gene matches. In germline, CDR1 is SQVTM, CDR2 ANQGSEA. CDR3 size: 13 residues. The CDR3: CSVESGLAREQFF. The CDR3 region has the DNA TGCAGCGTTGAGAGTGGACTAGCTAGAGAGCAGTTCTTC.

The table lists this clonotype with a few counts. V is TRBV20-1 and J is TRBJ1-1; perhaps TRBD1 as D (5 bases). Germline assignment: CDR1 DFQATT and CDR2 SNEGSKA (reference sequence). Trimming took off 3 bases at V and 7 bases at J, with 15 bases between the two ends. The length of the CDR3 is 13 residues. DNA of the CDR3: TGCAGTGCTAGTCTTGCGACAGCCCTTGAAGCTTTCTTT. This gives the protein CSASLATALEAFF.

This clonotype was counted only a few times. The chain is built from TRBV27 and TRBJ1-5; 7 bases align to TRBD1. Germline CDR1 is MNHEY and CDR2 is SMNVEV (reference sequence). Trimming at V came to 4 bases and at J to 4 bases, leaving 7 bases not matched to a gene. The CDR3 is 15 residues long. CDR3 sequence (DNA): TGTGCCAGCAGTTCCACCAGACAGGGAAATCAGCCCCAGCATTTT. It is translated as CASSSTRQGNQPQHF.

This clonotype was recorded many times. The CDR3 coding sequence is TGTGCCAGCAGCCCAACGCCCAACAATGAGCAGTTCTTC. Protein product: CASSPTPNNEQFF. The chain couples TRBV12-3 or TRBV12-4 to TRBJ2-1; D gene ambiguous. V was trimmed by 6 bases and J by 5 bases, leaving 11 bases between them. The CDR3 totals 13 residues.